The present T cell receptor beta chain was sequenced within a study of cytomegalovirus exposure and HLA in healthy donors. No CMV serostatus was recorded for this donor. The CDR3 has 14 residues. Per germline, CDR1 ENHRY and CDR2 SYGVKD. V lost 2 bases and J lost 6, with 12 bases in between. Use of 60 Vbeta and 13 Jbeta primers characterized the PCR. Here immunoSEQ multiplex PCR was the method, and the copy in TCRdb shows in-frame clones only, minus some. The sample has about 130,000 clones, approximately 60% seen once. About this clone itself: No antigen is known for it.

Study-level points and caveats: Some V segments could not be told apart, so they were left out, TRBV6-2 and TRBV6-3 among them.

This sequence joins TRBV10-3 and TRBJ2-3; D gene ambiguous. Sequenced: PBMCs. The receptor's source is a human donor in good health. The CDR3: CAISERPGPDTQYF. The DNA of the CDR3 is TGTGCCATCAGTGAGAGGCCAGGCCCCGATACGCAGTATTTT.